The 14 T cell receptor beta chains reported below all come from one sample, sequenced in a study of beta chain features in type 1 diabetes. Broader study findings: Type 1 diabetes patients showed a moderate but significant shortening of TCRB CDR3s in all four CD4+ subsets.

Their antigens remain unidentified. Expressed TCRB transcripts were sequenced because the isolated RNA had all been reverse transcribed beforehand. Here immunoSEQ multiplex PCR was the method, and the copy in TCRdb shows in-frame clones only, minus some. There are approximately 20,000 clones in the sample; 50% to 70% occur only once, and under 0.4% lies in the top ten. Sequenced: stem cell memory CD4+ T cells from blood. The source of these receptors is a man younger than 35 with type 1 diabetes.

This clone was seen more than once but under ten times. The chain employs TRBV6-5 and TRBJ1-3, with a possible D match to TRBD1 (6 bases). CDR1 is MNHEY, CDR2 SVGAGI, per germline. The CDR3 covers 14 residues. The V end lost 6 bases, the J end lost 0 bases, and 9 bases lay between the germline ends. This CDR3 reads CASRGQISGNTIYF. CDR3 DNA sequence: TGTGCCAGCAGGGGACAAATCTCTGGAAACACCATATATTTT.

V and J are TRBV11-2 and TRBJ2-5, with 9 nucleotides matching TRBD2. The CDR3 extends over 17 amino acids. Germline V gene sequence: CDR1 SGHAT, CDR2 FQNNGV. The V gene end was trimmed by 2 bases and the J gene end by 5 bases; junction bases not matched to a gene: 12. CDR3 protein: CASSLRAGGPLIETQYF. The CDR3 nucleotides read TGTGCCAGCAGCTTAAGGGCGGGGGGGCCTTTAATCGAGACCCAGTACTTC.

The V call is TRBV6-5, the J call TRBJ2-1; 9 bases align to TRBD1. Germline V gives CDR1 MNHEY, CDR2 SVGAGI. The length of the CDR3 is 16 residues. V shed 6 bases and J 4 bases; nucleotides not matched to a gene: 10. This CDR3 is CASSYDRTGAYNEQFF. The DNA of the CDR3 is TGTGCCAGCAGCTACGACCGGACAGGGGCTTACAATGAGCAGTTCTTC.

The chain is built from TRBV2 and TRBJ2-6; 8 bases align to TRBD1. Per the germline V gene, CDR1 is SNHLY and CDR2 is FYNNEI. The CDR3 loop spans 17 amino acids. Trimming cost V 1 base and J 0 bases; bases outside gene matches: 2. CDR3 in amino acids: CASSEGTGLSGANVLTF. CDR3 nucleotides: TGTGCCAGCAGTGAAGGGACAGGGCTCTCTGGGGCCAACGTCCTGACTTTC.

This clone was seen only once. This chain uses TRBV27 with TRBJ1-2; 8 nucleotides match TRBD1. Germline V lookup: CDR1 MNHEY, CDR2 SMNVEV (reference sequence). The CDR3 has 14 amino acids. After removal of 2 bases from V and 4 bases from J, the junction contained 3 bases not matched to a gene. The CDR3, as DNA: TGTGCCAGCAGTTTAAGACAGGGGTTCTATGGCTACACCTTC. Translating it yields CASSLRQGFYGYTF.

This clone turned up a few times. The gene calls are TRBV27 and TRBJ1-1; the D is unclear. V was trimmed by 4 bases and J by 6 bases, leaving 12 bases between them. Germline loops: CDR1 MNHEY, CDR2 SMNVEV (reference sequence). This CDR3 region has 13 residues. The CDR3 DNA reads TGTGCCAGCAGTTCCCAACAGAGACCTGAAGCTTTCTTT. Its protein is CASSSQQRPEAFF.

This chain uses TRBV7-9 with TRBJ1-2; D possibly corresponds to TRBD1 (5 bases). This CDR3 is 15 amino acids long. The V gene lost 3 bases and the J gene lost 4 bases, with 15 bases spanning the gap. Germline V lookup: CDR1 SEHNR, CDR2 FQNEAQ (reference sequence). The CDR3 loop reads CASSLQGVPSYGYTF. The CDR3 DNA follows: TGTGCCAGCAGCTTGCAGGGTGTTCCTAGCTATGGCTACACCTTC.

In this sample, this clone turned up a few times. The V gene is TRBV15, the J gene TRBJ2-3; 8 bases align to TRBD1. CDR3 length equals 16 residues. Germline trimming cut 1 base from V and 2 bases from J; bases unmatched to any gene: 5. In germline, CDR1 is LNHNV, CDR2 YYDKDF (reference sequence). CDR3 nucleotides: TGTGCCACCAGCAGAGCCCGGGACAGGATCACAGATACGCAGTATTTT. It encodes CATSRARDRITDTQYF.

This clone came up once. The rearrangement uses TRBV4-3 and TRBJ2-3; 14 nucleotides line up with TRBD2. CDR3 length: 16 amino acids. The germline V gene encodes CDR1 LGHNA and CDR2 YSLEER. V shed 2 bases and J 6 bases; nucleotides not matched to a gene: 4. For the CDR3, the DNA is TGCGCCAGCAGCCAAACGGGACTAGCGGGAGATGATACGCAGTATTTT. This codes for CASSQTGLAGDDTQYF.

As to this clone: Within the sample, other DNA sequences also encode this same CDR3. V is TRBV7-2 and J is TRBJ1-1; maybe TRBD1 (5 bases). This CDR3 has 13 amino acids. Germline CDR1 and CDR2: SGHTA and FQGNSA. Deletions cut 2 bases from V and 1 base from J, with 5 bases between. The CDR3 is CASSLQGNTEAFF. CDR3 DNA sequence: TGTGCCAGCAGCTTACAGGGGAACACTGAAGCTTTCTTT.

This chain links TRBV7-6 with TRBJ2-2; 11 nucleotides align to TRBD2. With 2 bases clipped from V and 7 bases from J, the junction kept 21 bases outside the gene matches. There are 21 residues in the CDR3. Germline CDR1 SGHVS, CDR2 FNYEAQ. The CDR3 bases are TGTGCCAGCAGCTTATTAAATTTGGCGACTAGCGGGACCCGAGTGGGCGGGGAGCTGTTTTTT. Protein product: CASSLLNLATSGTRVGGELFF.

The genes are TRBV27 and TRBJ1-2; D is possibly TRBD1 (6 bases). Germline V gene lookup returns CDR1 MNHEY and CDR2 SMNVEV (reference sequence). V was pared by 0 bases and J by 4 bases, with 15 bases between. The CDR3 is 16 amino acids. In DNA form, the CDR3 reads TGTGCCAGCAGTTTATCCGGGGCGTGGGGGCTCTATGGCTACACCTTC. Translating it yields CASSLSGAWGLYGYTF.

CDR3 in DNA: TGTGCCAGCGCAGGGGCGTCCTCCAATCAGCCCCAGCATTTT. Translating gives CASAGASSNQPQHF. This sequence joins TRBV19 and TRBJ1-5; possible D gene TRBD1, 6 bases. This CDR3 contains 14 residues. V lost 9 bases to trimming and J lost 3 bases, with 15 bases between them. CDR1 and CDR2 from the germline V gene are LNHDA and SQIVND (reference sequence). The full variable domain, in which reference TRBV19 and TRBJ1-5 provide the parts outside the CDR3, is DGGITQSPKYLFRKEGQNVTLSCEQNLNHDAMYWYRQDPGQGLRLIYYSQIVNDFQKGDIAEGYSVSREKKESFPLTVTSAQKNPTAFYLCASAGASSNQPQHFGDGTRLSIL.

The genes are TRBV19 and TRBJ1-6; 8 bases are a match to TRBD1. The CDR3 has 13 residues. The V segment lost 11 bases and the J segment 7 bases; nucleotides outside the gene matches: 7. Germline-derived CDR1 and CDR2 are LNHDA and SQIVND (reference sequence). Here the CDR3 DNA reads TGTGCCGCCAGACAGGGGCGCAATTCACCCCTCCACTTT. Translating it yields CAARQGRNSPLHF.